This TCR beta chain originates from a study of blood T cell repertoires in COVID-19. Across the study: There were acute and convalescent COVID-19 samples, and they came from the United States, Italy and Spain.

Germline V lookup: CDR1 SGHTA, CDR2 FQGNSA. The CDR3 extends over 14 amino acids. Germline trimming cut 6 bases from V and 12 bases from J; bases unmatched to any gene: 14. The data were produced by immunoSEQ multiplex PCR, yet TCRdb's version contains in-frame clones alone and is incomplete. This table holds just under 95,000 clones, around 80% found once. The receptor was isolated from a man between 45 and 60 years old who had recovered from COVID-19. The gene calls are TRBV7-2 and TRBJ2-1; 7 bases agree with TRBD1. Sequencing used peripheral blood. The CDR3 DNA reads TGTGCCAGCAGTCCATCGGGACAGCCGAGGGGGCAGTTCTTC. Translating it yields CASSPSGQPRGQFF. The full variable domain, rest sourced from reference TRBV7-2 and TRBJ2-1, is GAGVSQSPSNKVTEKGKDVELRCDPISGHTALYWYRQSLGQGLEFLIYFQGNSAPDKSGLPSDRFSAERTGGSVSTLTIQRTQQEDSAVYLCASSPSGQPRGQFFGPGTRLTVL.